Listed here are 21 T cell receptor beta chains from one sample, sequenced in a study of cytomegalovirus exposure and HLA in healthy donors. Only in-frame clones appear in the TCRdb table, and some are missing; sequencing was by immunoSEQ multiplex PCR. The sample carries 50,000 to 65,000 clones, approximately 95% recorded once. The sequenced sample was PBMCs. These receptors were obtained from a woman under 30 in good health and CMV-seropositive.

The chain links TRBV6-5 to TRBJ2-1, with D maybe TRBD1 (5 bases). This CDR3 has 14 residues. V was cut by 5 bases and J by 1 base, with 9 bases left in between. From germline, CDR1 is MNHEY and CDR2 SVGAGI. This chain's CDR3 is CASSQQESYNEQFF. CDR3 sequence (DNA): TGTGCCAGCAGTCAACAGGAGTCCTACAATGAGCAGTTCTTC.

V and J are TRBV18 and TRBJ1-2; 7 bases are shared with TRBD1. V shed 5 bases, J shed 7 bases, and the junction held 10 bases outside the gene matches. Germline CDR1 and CDR2: KGHSH and LQKENI. CDR3 size: 14 residues. The CDR3 sequence: CASSSTGERVGYTF. CDR3 nucleotide sequence: TGTGCCAGCTCATCAACAGGGGAGAGAGTTGGCTACACCTTC.

The chain couples TRBV7-9 to TRBJ2-2; possible D gene TRBD2, 5 bases. V was clipped by 5 bases and J by 6 bases, with 10 bases between them. The CDR3 sequence is 13 residues long. Germline values: CDR1 SEHNR, CDR2 FQNEAQ (reference sequence). CDR3: CASSVPGSGELFF. Here the CDR3 DNA reads TGTGCCAGCAGCGTCCCGGGATCCGGGGAGCTGTTTTTT.

The chain carries TRBV10-1 and TRBJ2-1, with 9 positions matching TRBD2. Germline V gives CDR1 WNHNN, CDR2 SYGVQD (reference sequence). CDR3 size: 15 residues. Trimming cost V 6 bases and J 7 bases; bases outside gene matches: 10. The DNA for the CDR3 is TGCGCCAGCAGGGAGGGCGCGGGGGGGGTAAATGAGCAGTTCTTC. Its protein product is CASREGAGGVNEQFF.

This chain joins TRBV28 and TRBJ2-7; D might be TRBD2 (5 bases). The V end lost 8 bases, the J end lost 3 bases, and 14 bases lay between the germline ends. Germline V gives CDR1 MDHEN, CDR2 SYDVKM. This CDR3 contains 13 residues. CDR3 DNA sequence: TGTGCCAGCTTGCTTCGGGGTCACTACGAGCAGTACTTC. Protein product: CASLLRGHYEQYF.

The chain employs TRBV7-2 and TRBJ1-2, with D possibly being TRBD1 (5 bases). With 3 bases removed from V and 4 bases from J, the gap between germline ends came to 18 bases. Germline V gives CDR1 SGHTA, CDR2 FQGNSA. The CDR3 spans 16 residues. DNA for the CDR3: TGTGCCAGCAGCTTCGGTGCAGGGATCCTTTCCTATGGCTACACCTTC. It specifies CASSFGAGILSYGYTF.

The rearrangement joins TRBV6-1 to TRBJ1-2; 8 bases map to TRBD1. Germline CDR1 reads MNHNS; CDR2 reads SASEGT. This CDR3 has 13 amino acids. The trim removed 2 bases at V and 7 bases at J, leaving 3 bases unmatched. The CDR3 loop is CASSERQGTGYTF. The CDR3 nucleotides are TGTGCCAGCAGTGAAAGACAGGGGACTGGCTACACCTTC.

The rearrangement uses TRBV4-2 and TRBJ1-5; TRBD1 might be the D (5 bases). The V end lost 3 bases, the J end lost 0 bases, and 12 bases lay between the germline ends. The CDR3 loop spans 16 amino acids. Germline-derived CDR1 and CDR2 are LGHNA and YNFKEQ. CDR3 region: CASSHREGSSNQPQHF. In DNA form, the CDR3 reads TGTGCCAGCAGCCACAGGGAGGGAAGTAGCAATCAGCCCCAGCATTTT.

The V gene is TRBV4-3, the J gene TRBJ2-1; TRBD2 matches 7 bases. CDR3 size: 15 residues. Germline V gene data show CDR1 as LGHNA and CDR2 as YSLEER. V was clipped by 4 bases and J by 4 bases; unmatched bases: 7. For the CDR3, the DNA is TGCGCCAGCAGCCCTGCCCGACTAGCATACAATGAGCAGTTCTTC. This sequence encodes CASSPARLAYNEQFF.

This clone was seen a single time. The chain is built from TRBV7-3 and TRBJ2-5; unclear D gene. Germline CDR1 and CDR2: SGHTA and FQGTGA. This CDR3 contains 13 residues. With 2 bases removed from V and 4 bases from J, the gap between germline ends came to 8 bases. For the CDR3, the DNA is TGTGCCAGCAGCTTACTCACGGGAGAGACCCAGTACTTC. Amino acids: CASSLLTGETQYF.

V usage is TRBV4-3 and J usage is TRBJ2-7; D unclear. The CDR3 contains 16 residues. V was clipped by 2 bases and J by 2 bases, with 16 bases between them. Germline CDR1 reads LGHNA; CDR2 reads YSLEER. CDR3 sequence: CASSQSFRVSTYEQYF. CDR3 DNA sequence: TGCGCCAGCAGCCAAAGTTTCCGGGTTTCTACCTACGAGCAGTACTTC.

This rearrangement joins TRBV4-2 to TRBJ2-1, with TRBD2 identical over 8 bases. V was clipped by 0 bases and J by 4 bases; unmatched bases: 5. Germline CDR1 and CDR2: LGHNA and YNFKEQ. The CDR3 covers 16 residues. The CDR3, as DNA: TGTGCCAGCAGCCAAGATCGGGCTAGCGGGTACAATGAGCAGTTCTTC. Its translation is CASSQDRASGYNEQFF.

The chain is built from TRBV7-2 and TRBJ2-7; 9 bases are shared with TRBD1. V was pared by 1 base and J by 4 bases, with 11 bases of the junction left unmatched. There are 17 residues in the CDR3. Looked up from germline, CDR1 is SGHTA and CDR2 is FQGNSA. CDR3 residues: CASSLDRGRMGAYEQYF. In DNA form, the CDR3 reads TGTGCCAGCAGCTTAGACAGGGGGCGGATGGGGGCTTACGAGCAGTACTTC. The full variable domain, in which reference TRBV7-2 and TRBJ2-7 provide the parts outside the CDR3, is GAGVSQSPSNKVTEKGKDVELRCDPISGHTALYWYRQSLGQGLEFLIYFQGNSAPDKSGLPSDRFSAERTGGSVSTLTIQRTQQEDSAVYLCASSLDRGRMGAYEQYFGPGTRLTVT.

This clone showed up just once. The junction does not match germline at one end; this may be a read error. This chain joins TRBV2 and TRBJ1-4; the D is unclear. The CDR3 is made up of 13 amino acids. The germline V gene encodes CDR1 SNHLY and CDR2 FYNNEI. The CDR3 nucleotides read TGTGCCAGCAGCATGACGAGGGCGAACCCGGACGTTTTT. This sequence encodes CASSMTRANPDVF.

This clone was seen more than once but under ten times. The J gene is TRBJ2-2, the V gene TRBV7-9, with D unclear. There are 16 residues in the CDR3. Trimming pared 5 bases from V and 0 bases from J, leaving 13 bases between. Per the germline V gene, CDR1 is SEHNR and CDR2 is FQNEAQ (reference sequence). CDR3 amino acids: CASSPLTRANTGELFF. The CDR3 DNA sequence: TGTGCCAGCAGCCCGCTGACTCGGGCGAACACCGGGGAGCTGTTTTTT.

The chain joins TRBV4-3 to TRBJ1-3; TRBD1 aligns across 7 bases. The V gene's germline CDR1 is LGHNA and CDR2 YSLEER. This CDR3 contains 16 residues. Germline trimming cut 4 bases from V and 2 bases from J; bases unmatched to any gene: 8. CDR3 DNA sequence: TGCGCCAGCAGCCCCCTGGTGACAGGGACTGGAAACACCATATATTTT. This gives the protein CASSPLVTGTGNTIYF.

This chain links TRBV4-1 with TRBJ2-3; 11 nucleotides match TRBD2. Per germline, CDR1 MGHRA and CDR2 YSYEKL. There are 17 residues in the CDR3. Trimming took 1 base from V and 4 from J; bases not matched to a gene: 7. The CDR3 DNA is TGCGCCAGCAGCCAAGTGGGTAGCGGGAGGGCCTCAGATACGCAGTATTTT. Its protein product is CASSQVGSGRASDTQYF.

The chain links TRBV27 to TRBJ1-1; D not resolved. Germline lookup yields CDR1 MNHEY and CDR2 SMNVEV (reference sequence). The V end was cut by 5 bases, the J end by 1 base, with 8 bases between. The CDR3 is 13 residues long. The CDR3 bases are TGTGCCAGCAGTCTAACCCCGAACACTGAAGCTTTCTTT. It yields the protein CASSLTPNTEAFF.

The chain employs TRBV28 and TRBJ1-1; D remains ambiguous. Trimming left V 2 bases short and J 1 base short, with 8 bases between. The germline V gene has CDR1 MDHEN and CDR2 SYDVKM. The CDR3 covers 14 residues. CDR3 bases: TGTGCCAGCAGTTTAGTACGGAGGAACACTGAAGCTTTCTTT. It specifies CASSLVRRNTEAFF.

The chain couples TRBV19 to TRBJ1-6; D might be TRBD1 (6 bases). Germline CDR1 LNHDA, CDR2 SQIVND (reference sequence). V was trimmed by 4 bases and J by 8 bases, leaving 15 bases between them. The CDR3 spans 15 residues. CDR3 DNA: TGTGCCAGTAGTACCCGACAGGTTGGCTATTCACCCCTCCACTTT. Amino acid sequence: CASSTRQVGYSPLHF.

The chain is built from TRBV5-1 and TRBJ2-5, with D possibly matching TRBD2 (6 bases). Germline CDR1 and CDR2: SGHRS and YFSETQ. The CDR3 spans 15 residues. The V and J ends lost 4 bases and 4 bases respectively, with 17 bases between them. The CDR3 DNA reads TGCGCCAGCAGCAGGGCGACTAGTGAGAGAGAGACCCAGTACTTC. It codes for CASSRATSERETQYF.